The entry below gives a single TCR beta chain sequence along with its context. The antigen is unknown. This entry comes from a study of cytomegalovirus exposure and HLA in healthy donors. Study details: Out of 150 million to 200 million T cells, an earlier analysis found fewer than 140 million unique TCR beta sequences in total. Points from the study as a whole: One variant, a missense change in DCLRE1C, was linked in a later analysis to TCR beta V- and J-gene trimming. A later analysis found common viral pathogens apparently linked to several of the most significant clusters.

The PCR made use of 60 Vbeta and 13 Jbeta primers. Clones were read by immunoSEQ multiplex PCR, and TCRdb kept only the in-frame ones, dropping some. The sample has tens of thousands of clones, 80% seen once. This CDR3 spans 14 amino acids. Germline V gene data show CDR1 as SGHAT and CDR2 as FQNNGV. V was pared by 2 bases and J by 3 bases, with 10 bases between. The sequenced sample consisted of PBMCs. This TCR was sampled from a woman between 40 and 50 years old in good health and CMV-seronegative. The chain is built from TRBV11-2 and TRBJ1-1; D may be TRBD1 (5 bases). This CDR3 is CASSLTIGDTEAFF. The CDR3 nucleotides read TGTGCCAGCAGCTTAACTATAGGGGACACTGAAGCTTTCTTT.